This T cell receptor beta chain stems from a study of blood T cells in healthy people across ages. Study-level information: Per every two T cells, about one barcoded beta molecule was captured by template switching. Study results and limitations: TCR beta diversity per million T cells fell roughly linearly with age.

It was with a sample-barcoded 5' primer and a J-beta primer mix that a second PCR of about 6 to 12 cycles was run. Via MiXCR, TCRdb re-called the 5' RACE reads, giving one row per CDR3 protein. The table includes approximately 1,000,000 distinct CDR3 sequences, 40% to 55% detected once. This clonotype occurred a few times. No antigen is known for it. The specimen was blood. The TCR originated in a woman aged 55 to 70 in good health.

CDR3 in amino acids: CATRRGGEETQYF. The CDR3, as DNA: TGTGCCACCCGGCGAGGGGGTGAAGAGACCCAGTACTTC. The chain carries TRBV15 and TRBJ2-5; possibly TRBD1 for D (6 bases). The germline V gene has CDR1 LNHNV and CDR2 YYDKDF (reference sequence). This CDR3 is built from 13 residues. The V gene lost 8 bases and the J gene lost 3 bases, with 13 bases spanning the gap.